A selection of T cell receptor beta chains follows, all from one sample in a study of blood T cell repertoires in COVID-19. Sequenced by immunoSEQ multiplex PCR; TCRdb stores in-frame clones only, minus some. The sample records some 270,000 clones, approximately 83% being singletons. Sequencing was performed on peripheral blood. The source of these receptors is a person aged 70 to 85 with COVID-19, enrolled during active disease. Both conserved end residues are part of each CDR3. Fields, in order: V gene, clone size, J gene, D gene, CDR3 DNA, CDR3 protein. The D gene is left open where the match is weak. Some rows mark clone size as missing; the rest say once, few, many or name a class of expanded clone.

TRBV19	-	TRBJ2-6	TRBD2	TGTGCCAGTAGAAAACAAGCGGGGGCAACCGGGGCCAACGTCCTGACTTTC	CASRKQAGATGANVLTF
TRBV6-5	-	TRBJ2-7	TRBD2	TGTGCCAGCAGTCGCGGGAGGGCCGTCTACGAGCAGTACTTC	CASSRGRAVYEQYF
TRBV13	few	TRBJ2-3	TRBD2	TGTGCCAGCAGCTTGGGACTAGCCGGGGGAGATACGCAGTATTTT	CASSLGLAGGDTQYF
TRBV9	-	TRBJ1-4	-	TGTGCCAGCAGCGTAGGTCCGGAGTCTAATGAAAAACTGTTTTTT	CASSVGPESNEKLFF
TRBV5-1	-	TRBJ2-1	-	TGCGCCAGCAGCTTGGCCAGCGGAAACAATGAGCAGTTCTTC	CASSLASGNNEQFF
TRBV10-2	-	TRBJ2-2	-	TGCGCCAGCAGTGAGCTAGCCGCGGGCACCGGGGAGCTGTTTTTT	CASSELAAGTGELFF
TRBV9	-	TRBJ2-2	TRBD2	TGTGCCAGCAGCCCAGCGGGGGTGAACACCGGGGAGCTGTTTTTT	CASSPAGVNTGELFF
TRBV29-1	-	TRBJ1-5	-	TGCAGCGTTTCGACGGGGTATGGGGATCAGCCCCAGCATTTT	CSVSTGYGDQPQHF
TRBV4-3	-	TRBJ2-7	-	TGCGCCAGCAGCCAAGTGACAGGCGTCGCCTACGAGCAGTACTTC	CASSQVTGVAYEQYF
TRBV9	-	TRBJ1-2	TRBD1	TGTGCCAGCACTGATTCTGGACAGGCTTATGGCTACACCTTC	CASTDSGQAYGYTF
TRBV7-2	-	TRBJ1-5	-	TGTGCCAGCGGGGCTGGGGCGGGGGATCAGCCCCAGCATTTT	CASGAGAGDQPQHF
TRBV12-5	-	TRBJ1-3	-	TGTGCTAGTGGATATACTCGGAACACCATATATTTT	CASGYTRNTIYF
TRBV5-4	-	TRBJ2-7	-	TGTGCCAGCAGCTTGGTTAGTAGCGACGAGCAGTACTTC	CASSLVSSDEQYF
TRBV7-9	few	TRBJ2-7	TRBD2	TGTGCCAGCAGCTTTCGCAGTGGGTGGGGACTAGCGGGATCCGAGCAGTACTTC	CASSFRSGWGLAGSEQYF
TRBV18	-	TRBJ1-2	TRBD1	TGTGCCAGCTCACCCGGACAGGGGGCGGGGAACTATGGCTACACCTTC	CASSPGQGAGNYGYTF
TRBV6-1	-	TRBJ1-5	TRBD1	TGTGCCAGCAGTGCCTACGTGGGACAGGGGGGCAATCAGCCCCAGCATTTT	CASSAYVGQGGNQPQHF
TRBV7-2	few	TRBJ2-7	-	TGTGCCAGCAGCTTCGGCTCGGGACAAGGGGCCTACGAGCAGTACTTC	CASSFGSGQGAYEQYF